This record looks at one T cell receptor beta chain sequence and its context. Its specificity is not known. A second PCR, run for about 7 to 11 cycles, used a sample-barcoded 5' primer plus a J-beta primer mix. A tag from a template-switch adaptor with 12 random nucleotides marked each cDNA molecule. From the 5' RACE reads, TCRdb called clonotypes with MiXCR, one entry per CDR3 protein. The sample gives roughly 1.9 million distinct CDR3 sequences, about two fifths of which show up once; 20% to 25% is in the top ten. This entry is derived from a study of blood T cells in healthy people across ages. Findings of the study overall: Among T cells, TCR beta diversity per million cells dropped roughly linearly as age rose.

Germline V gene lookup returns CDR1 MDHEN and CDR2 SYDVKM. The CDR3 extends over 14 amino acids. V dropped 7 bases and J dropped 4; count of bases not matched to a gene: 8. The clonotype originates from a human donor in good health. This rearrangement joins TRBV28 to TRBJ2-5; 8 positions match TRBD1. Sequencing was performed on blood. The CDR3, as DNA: TGTGCCAGCATCCAGACAGGGGCGGGAGAGACCCAGTACTTC. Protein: CASIQTGAGETQYF.